These 12 T cell receptor beta chains were all obtained from the same sample, sequenced in a study of blood T cell repertoires in COVID-19. Only in-frame clones appear in the TCRdb table, and some are missing; sequencing was by immunoSEQ multiplex PCR. In the table there are about 220,000 clones, about 91% of which are singletons. Sequences were obtained from PBMCs or T cells enriched from blood (not recorded which). The receptors were sampled from a woman between 50 and 59 years old with acute COVID-19.

This clone was found a few times. The chain employs TRBV7-2 and TRBJ2-2; a possible D gene is TRBD2 (5 bases). V was clipped by 2 bases and J by 8 bases, with 15 bases between them. Looked up from germline, CDR1 is SGHTA and CDR2 is FQGNSA. The CDR3 consists of 15 residues. The CDR3 is CASSLRSEGAGELFF. Here the CDR3 DNA reads TGTGCCAGCAGCTTAAGGTCTGAGGGAGCTGGGGAGCTGTTTTTT.

The rearrangement joins TRBV11-2 to TRBJ1-1, with 8 bases matching TRBD1. The CDR3 loop spans 14 amino acids. J gave up 6 bases and V 3 bases, and 6 bases lay outside the gene matches. The V gene's germline CDR1 is SGHAT and CDR2 FQNNGV. The chain's CDR3 is CASSFWTGKAEAFF. The DNA for the CDR3 is TGTGCCAGCAGCTTCTGGACAGGGAAGGCTGAAGCTTTCTTT.

The rearrangement joins TRBV5-1 to TRBJ2-3, with D maybe TRBD2 (6 bases). This CDR3 comprises 17 residues. Deletions cut 0 bases from V and 3 bases from J, with 17 bases between. Per the germline V gene, CDR1 is SGHRS and CDR2 is YFSETQ. In nucleotides, the CDR3 is TGCGCCAGCAGCTTGGGACTTGTTCGGGAGAGAACAGATACGCAGTATTTT. It yields the protein CASSLGLVRERTDTQYF.

The J gene is TRBJ1-1, the V gene TRBV6-5, with 7 bases that match TRBD1. Per germline, CDR1 MNHEY and CDR2 SVGAGI. This CDR3 is 12 amino acids long. The V gene end was trimmed by 5 bases and the J gene end by 7 bases; junction bases not matched to a gene: 4. CDR3 in DNA: TGTGCCAGCAGTACCGGGACAGTTGAAGCTTTCTTT. It yields the protein CASSTGTVEAFF.

The chain couples TRBV2 to TRBJ2-5, with D tentatively TRBD2 (5 bases). The CDR3 covers 14 residues. V was clipped by 7 bases and J by 2 bases, with 14 bases between them. The germline V gene has CDR1 SNHLY and CDR2 FYNNEI. The CDR3 loop reads CASKGSGNQETQYF. The CDR3 DNA sequence: TGTGCCAGCAAGGGATCGGGGAATCAAGAGACCCAGTACTTC.

The chain uses TRBV11-1 and TRBJ2-1; tentative D call: TRBD2 (5 bases). Germline-derived CDR1 and CDR2 are SGHAT and FQDESV (reference sequence). V lost 0 bases, J lost 4 bases, and 10 bases lay in between. The CDR3 has 15 amino acids. CDR3 residues: CASSLALAIYNEQFF. In DNA form, the CDR3 reads TGTGCCAGCAGCTTAGCCCTAGCTATTTACAATGAGCAGTTCTTC.

This chain connects TRBV7-6 to TRBJ1-5; tentative D call: TRBD1 (5 bases). Between the trimmed V and J ends, which lost 0 bases and 1 base, there was a span of 7 bases. This CDR3 has 15 residues. Germline loops: CDR1 SGHVS, CDR2 FNYEAQ. The CDR3 sequence is CASSLAGGSNQPQHF. CDR3 DNA: TGTGCCAGCAGCTTAGCGGGGGGAAGCAATCAGCCCCAGCATTTT.

The J gene is TRBJ1-2, the V gene TRBV2; TRBD1 might be the D (5 bases). The CDR3 sequence is 18 residues long. Per the germline V gene, CDR1 is SNHLY and CDR2 is FYNNEI. Trimming removed 5 bases from V and 2 bases from J, with 24 bases in between. The CDR3 DNA reads TGTGCCAGCAGTTTAACAAGGGGTCTCACCCGCTCGAACTATGGCTACACCTTC. As protein: CASSLTRGLTRSNYGYTF.

The CDR3 spells CASRTGVSNEKLFF. CDR3 coding DNA: TGTGCCAGCAGAACAGGGGTTTCCAATGAAAAACTGTTTTTT. The V and J genes are TRBV6-5 and TRBJ1-4; 7 nucleotides agree with TRBD1. V lost 6 bases to trimming and J lost 5 bases; unmatched junction nucleotides: 6. Germline V gene lookup returns CDR1 MNHEY and CDR2 SVGAGI. The CDR3 totals 14 residues.

V usage is TRBV3-1 (or the pseudogene TRBV3-2) and J usage is TRBJ2-3; D possibly corresponds to TRBD2 (6 bases). This CDR3 spans 15 amino acids. Trimming pared 4 bases from V and 2 bases from J, leaving 13 bases between. CDR1 and CDR2 (germline): LGHDT, YNNKEL (reference sequence). The CDR3 loop reads CASSPRDLPTDTQYF. The CDR3 DNA is TGTGCCAGCAGCCCTAGGGACTTGCCCACAGATACGCAGTATTTT.

The V gene is TRBV27, the J gene TRBJ2-4, with 9 bases that match TRBD2. The V gene end was trimmed by 0 bases and the J gene end by 8 bases; junction bases not matched to a gene: 8. This CDR3 has 16 amino acids. Germline CDR1 and CDR2: MNHEY and SMNVEV (reference sequence). As DNA, the CDR3 is TGTGCCAGCAGTTTATCGCTTAGCGGGAGCGTTTACATTCAGTACTTC. This encodes CASSLSLSGSVYIQYF.

This chain uses TRBV5-1 with TRBJ2-1; D perhaps matches TRBD2 (6 bases). Trimming removed 4 bases from V and 1 base from J, with 12 bases in between. The CDR3 runs 15 residues. Germline values: CDR1 SGHRS, CDR2 YFSETQ. In DNA form, the CDR3 reads TGCGCCAGCAGCGTTGACGGGGGATCCTACAATGAGCAGTTCTTC. Protein sequence: CASSVDGGSYNEQFF. Variable domain in full (rest from reference TRBV5-1 and TRBJ2-1): KAGVTQTPRYLIKTRGQQVTLSCSPISGHRSVSWYQQTPGQGLQFLFEYFSETQRNKGNFPGRFSGRQFSNSRSEMNVSTLELGDSALYLCASSVDGGSYNEQFFGPGTRLTVL.